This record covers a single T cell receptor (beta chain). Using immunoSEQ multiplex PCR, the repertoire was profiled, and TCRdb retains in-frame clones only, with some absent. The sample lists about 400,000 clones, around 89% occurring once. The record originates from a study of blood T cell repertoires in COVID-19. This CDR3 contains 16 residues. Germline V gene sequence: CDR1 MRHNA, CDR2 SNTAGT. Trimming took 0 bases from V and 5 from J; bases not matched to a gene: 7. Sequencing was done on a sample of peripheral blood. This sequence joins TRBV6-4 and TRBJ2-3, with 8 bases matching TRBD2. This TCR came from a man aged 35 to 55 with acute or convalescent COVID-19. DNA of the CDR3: TGTGCCAGCAGTGACTCGACGGGAGGGCCGGTAGATACGCAGTATTTT. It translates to CASSDSTGGPVDTQYF.